This is a list of T cell receptor beta chains from one sample in a study of T cell clusters in autoimmune cytopenias. TCRdb reprocessed the multiplex PCR reads; each CDR3 protein has one entry and no DNA is given. The sample table sets out approximately 16,000 distinct CDR3 sequences. The sample also formed part of further work on T cell repertoires in aging, cancer and after chemotherapy.

The sequenced material came from peripheral blood. The receptors originated from a human donor in good health. Both conserved end residues are part of each CDR3. Size is omitted from some rows. Given values are once, few, many or a class for expanded clones.

j_call: TRBJ2-7
clone_size: NA
v_call: TRBV6-1
cdr3_aa: CASSDELPRYEQYF

j_call: TRBJ2-7
clone_size: NA
v_call: TRBV7-2
cdr3_aa: CASGRGPRLPPYF

j_call: TRBJ2-2
clone_size: medium-sized
v_call: TRBV29-1
cdr3_aa: CSVERGHVTGELFF

j_call: TRBJ2-4
clone_size: NA
v_call: TRBV11-3
cdr3_aa: CASSFRDINIQYF

j_call: TRBJ2-3
clone_size: NA
v_call: TRBV10-3
cdr3_aa: CAISESPVAGATQYF

j_call: TRBJ1-6
clone_size: NA
v_call: TRBV19
cdr3_aa: CASSWERSYNSPLHF

j_call: TRBJ2-1
clone_size: NA
v_call: TRBV30
cdr3_aa: CAWRAGLAGIYEQFF

j_call: TRBJ2-3
clone_size: NA
v_call: TRBV19
cdr3_aa: CASSIGRDWTDTQYF

j_call: TRBJ1-6
clone_size: NA
v_call: TRBV27
cdr3_aa: CASSRLGSSYNSPLHF

j_call: TRBJ1-2
clone_size: medium-sized
v_call: TRBV29-1
cdr3_aa: CSVETRDGYTF

j_call: TRBJ2-7
clone_size: NA
v_call: TRBV30
cdr3_aa: CAWSLSSYEQYF

j_call: TRBJ2-5
clone_size: medium-sized
v_call: TRBV29-1
cdr3_aa: CSVERTSKETQYF

j_call: TRBJ2-5
clone_size: NA
v_call: TRBV30
cdr3_aa: CAWSVRGLEKTQYF

j_call: TRBJ2-7
clone_size: NA
v_call: TRBV6-6
cdr3_aa: CASSYLGTGGPQANGEQYF

j_call: TRBJ2-7
clone_size: NA
v_call: TRBV27
cdr3_aa: CASSLISSGTPYEQYF

j_call: TRBJ2-2
clone_size: NA
v_call: TRBV29-1
cdr3_aa: CSVRDGVTGELFF

j_call: TRBJ2-5
clone_size: NA
v_call: TRBV6-6
cdr3_aa: CASSPLGGPYQETQYF

j_call: TRBJ2-2
clone_size: NA
v_call: TRBV6-5
cdr3_aa: CASSSSSSGRRAGELFF

j_call: TRBJ1-4
clone_size: NA
v_call: TRBV19
cdr3_aa: CASSWMTGPRGEKLFF

j_call: TRBJ1-4
clone_size: NA
v_call: TRBV7-9
cdr3_aa: CASSLARGNRVVGEKLFF

j_call: TRBJ2-1
clone_size: NA
v_call: TRBV30
cdr3_aa: CALEREGVYNEQFF

j_call: TRBJ2-7
clone_size: NA
v_call: TRBV27
cdr3_aa: CASTVAGGRGRNEQYF

j_call: TRBJ2-1
clone_size: NA
v_call: TRBV6-2/TRBV6-3
cdr3_aa: CASERAGGSEQFF

j_call: TRBJ2-7
clone_size: NA
v_call: TRBV6-5
cdr3_aa: CASSYGVAGYEQYF

j_call: TRBJ1-6
clone_size: NA
v_call: TRBV5-4
cdr3_aa: CASSFGSSYNSPLHF

j_call: TRBJ2-7
clone_size: NA
v_call: TRBV6-5
cdr3_aa: CASSYTGTGPYEQYF

j_call: TRBJ2-3
clone_size: NA
v_call: TRBV6-4
cdr3_aa: CASSDLGGASTDTQYF

j_call: TRBJ2-2
clone_size: NA
v_call: TRBV28
cdr3_aa: CASKSSVGGGIFPGELFF

j_call: TRBJ1-2
clone_size: NA
v_call: TRBV12-3/TRBV12-4
cdr3_aa: CASSQRQGGLLYGYTF

j_call: TRBJ2-3
clone_size: NA
v_call: TRBV6-2/TRBV6-3
cdr3_aa: CASSYKTGGYEDTQYF

j_call: TRBJ1-2
clone_size: NA
v_call: TRBV19
cdr3_aa: CASSIGGGVGYTF

j_call: TRBJ2-4
clone_size: NA
v_call: TRBV27
cdr3_aa: CASSLSPSRDAVLAKNIQYF

j_call: TRBJ2-5
clone_size: NA
v_call: TRBV5-5
cdr3_aa: CASSSQVDKYF

j_call: TRBJ1-1
clone_size: NA
v_call: TRBV19
cdr3_aa: CASSTRRSEAFF

j_call: TRBJ1-2
clone_size: NA
v_call: TRBV6-5
cdr3_aa: CASRDLAGYTF

j_call: TRBJ1-2
clone_size: NA
v_call: TRBV11-2
cdr3_aa: CASSTQELGYTF

j_call: TRBJ1-6
clone_size: NA
v_call: TRBV19
cdr3_aa: CASRHPPNSPLHF

j_call: TRBJ2-1
clone_size: medium-sized
v_call: TRBV11-1
cdr3_aa: CASSERSPRNEQFF

j_call: TRBJ2-7
clone_size: NA
v_call: TRBV6-5
cdr3_aa: CASRRRGLSYEQYF

j_call: TRBJ2-2
clone_size: NA
v_call: TRBV27
cdr3_aa: CASSLIITGELFF

j_call: TRBJ1-2
clone_size: NA
v_call: TRBV30
cdr3_aa: CAWSKSYGYTF

j_call: TRBJ2-4
clone_size: NA
v_call: TRBV12-3/TRBV12-4
cdr3_aa: CASSLRGTDLKALAKNIQYF

j_call: TRBJ2-3
clone_size: NA
v_call: TRBV27
cdr3_aa: CASTLAGRTDTQYF

j_call: TRBJ2-5
clone_size: NA
v_call: TRBV6-1
cdr3_aa: CATSGTLYQETQYF

j_call: TRBJ1-1
clone_size: NA
v_call: TRBV12-5
cdr3_aa: CASGPGTGKAFF